The 10 T cell receptor beta chains in this list originate from one sample, sequenced in a study of cytomegalovirus exposure and HLA in healthy donors (dated by TCRdb to about 2017). Libraries were prepared through the immunoSEQ multiplex PCR assay. For the multiplex PCR, a mixture combining 60 forward primers for TCR Vbeta segments and 13 reverse primers for TCR Jbeta segments was used. TCRdb took over this immuneACCESS table, retaining in-frame rearrangements with V and J assigned. Such tables are incomplete; in checked studies, under half of the missing clones stem from an unresolved V gene, and the remainder is unexplained. Recorded for this sample are 150,000 to 200,000 clones; about 82% of them occurred a single time. The biggest ten clones account for 1.5% to 2% of the sample. The sample comprised PBMCs. These receptors were collected from a man aged 18 to 29 in good health and CMV-seronegative.

The chain carries TRBV11-2 and TRBJ2-3, with 8 bases fitting TRBD2. The junction had 7 bases not matched to a gene; V was cut back by 0 bases and J by 2 bases. This CDR3 is built from 17 residues. Germline V CDR1 and CDR2: SGHAT, FQNNGV. The CDR3 nucleotides read TGTGCCAGCAGCTTAGATTGGTCGGGAGGGGACACAGATACGCAGTATTTT. Amino acid sequence: CASSLDWSGGDTDTQYF.

The V gene is TRBV7-9, the J gene TRBJ1-6; D might be TRBD1 (6 bases). V gave up 3 bases and J gave up 5 bases, with 11 bases separating them. Germline V CDR1 and CDR2: SEHNR, FQNEAQ (reference sequence). The CDR3 sequence is 15 residues long. The CDR3 region is CASSFSDRNNSPLHF. The CDR3 region has the DNA TGTGCCAGCAGCTTCTCCGACAGGAATAATTCACCCCTCCACTTT. Looking up the rest from reference TRBV7-9 and TRBJ1-6 gives the full variable domain: DTGVSQNPRHKITKRGQNVTFRCDPISEHNRLYWYRQTLGQGPEFLTYFQNEAQLEKSRLLSDRFSAERPKGSFSTLEIQRTEQGDSAMYLCASSFSDRNNSPLHFGNGTRLTVT.

The CDR3 region has the DNA TGTGCCAGCAGCCCGGGGGGGTTAGGCACAGATACGCAGTATTTT. Translated, it gives CASSPGGLGTDTQYF. The chain is built from TRBV7-3 and TRBJ2-3; 8 nucleotides agree with TRBD2. The germline gives CDR1 SGHTA, CDR2 FQGTGA. The CDR3 totals 15 residues. V lost 5 bases, J lost 1 base, and 5 bases stayed unmatched.

V gene TRBV2 combines with J gene TRBJ2-5, with TRBD2 as a possible D gene (6 bases). There are 13 residues in the CDR3. Germline V gene data show CDR1 as SNHLY and CDR2 as FYNNEI. V was clipped by 4 bases and J by 7 bases, with 13 bases between them. The CDR3 here is CASSVEGLGTQYF. CDR3 nucleotide sequence: TGTGCCAGCAGTGTGGAGGGTTTAGGGACCCAGTACTTC.

This chain links TRBV11-3 with TRBJ1-3; TRBD1 aligns across 7 bases. The CDR3 extends over 15 amino acids. From germline, CDR1 is SGHNT and CDR2 YENEEA. With V trimmed by 4 bases and J by 0 bases, 3 bases remained unmatched. The DNA of the CDR3 is TGTGCCAGCAGCTCAACAGGGGCCTCTGGAAACACCATATATTTT. Residues: CASSSTGASGNTIYF.

The rearrangement joins TRBV28 to TRBJ2-5; TRBD1 matches 7 bases. The V gene's germline CDR1 is MDHEN and CDR2 SYDVKM. The CDR3 extends over 15 amino acids. V shed 6 bases, J shed 3 bases, and the junction held 10 bases outside the gene matches. The CDR3 protein is CASSPLGQEKETQYF. CDR3 coding DNA: TGTGCCAGCAGCCCACTCGGACAGGAAAAAGAGACCCAGTACTTC.

This chain connects TRBV7-8 to TRBJ2-3; 10 nucleotides match TRBD2. V trimming: 3 bases; J trimming: 8 bases; junction bases outside the gene matches: 2. Germline values: CDR1 SGHVS, CDR2 FQNEAQ. The length of the CDR3 is 13 residues. The CDR3 DNA reads as TGTGCCAGCAGCTTCTTAGCGGGAGGTACGCAGTATTTT. Its protein is CASSFLAGGTQYF.

V is TRBV7-2 and J is TRBJ2-1; D is perhaps TRBD1 (5 bases). The CDR3 has 15 amino acids. Germline CDR1 and CDR2: SGHTA and FQGNSA. The V end lost 4 bases, the J end lost 1 base, and 11 bases lay between the germline ends. Written as DNA, the CDR3 is TGTGCCAGCAGCTCCTCCCCAGGGTCCTACAATGAGCAGTTCTTC. The encoded protein is CASSSSPGSYNEQFF.

CDR3 amino acids: CASSRGVGEGYTF. CDR3 in DNA: TGCGCCAGCAGCCGGGGGGTCGGGGAAGGCTACACCTTC. The chain carries TRBV5-1 and TRBJ1-2, with TRBD1 as a possible D gene (5 bases). Trimming pared 4 bases from V and 8 bases from J, leaving 15 bases between. The CDR3 spans 13 residues. Germline assignment: CDR1 SGHRS and CDR2 YFSETQ.

The chain links TRBV2 to TRBJ2-2; 9 bases fit TRBD1. Germline-derived CDR1 and CDR2 are SNHLY and FYNNEI. CDR3 length: 14 amino acids. The ends lost 9 bases at V and 6 bases at J; junction bases unmatched: 8. The CDR3 protein is CASHPDRGAGELFF. The CDR3 nucleotides are TGTGCCAGTCACCCCGACAGGGGGGCCGGGGAGCTGTTTTTT.